A single sample gave rise to the 14 T cell receptor beta chains below, sequenced in a study of cytomegalovirus exposure and HLA in healthy donors. The study ran its PCR with 60 Vbeta and 13 Jbeta primers. Assay used: immunoSEQ multiplex PCR; TCRdb lists only in-frame clones, some missing. The table lists about 120,000 clones, more than 65% of them singletons. The specimen was PBMCs. These receptors all come from a man aged 25 to 40 in good health and CMV-seropositive.

V gene TRBV28 combines with J gene TRBJ2-1, with D possibly TRBD2 on 5 matching bases. Germline lookup yields CDR1 MDHEN and CDR2 SYDVKM. The CDR3 runs to 14 residues. V lost 7 bases, J lost 4 bases, and 14 bases lay in between. DNA for the CDR3: TGTGCCAGCAAACGGGGTCCCTCGTACAATGAGCAGTTCTTC. Its translation is CASKRGPSYNEQFF.

This clone is a singleton in its sample. The chain employs TRBV19 and TRBJ1-1, with 8 bases aligning to TRBD1. CDR1 and CDR2 from the germline V gene are LNHDA and SQIVND (reference sequence). After removal of 6 bases from V and 4 bases from J, the junction contained 7 bases not matched to a gene. The CDR3 is made up of 14 amino acids. CDR3 in amino acids: CASRGHDRGTEAFF. The CDR3 DNA sequence: TGTGCCAGTAGGGGCCATGACAGGGGCACTGAAGCTTTCTTT.

The J gene is TRBJ1-1, the V gene TRBV5-1, with 7 bases matching TRBD1. V lost 4 bases to trimming and J lost 0 bases; unmatched junction nucleotides: 6. The CDR3 runs to 15 residues. The germline gives CDR1 SGHRS, CDR2 YFSETQ. Here the CDR3 reads CASSAGGTMNTEAFF. The DNA for the CDR3 is TGCGCCAGCAGCGCAGGGGGAACTATGAACACTGAAGCTTTCTTT.

This sequence joins TRBV7-2 and TRBJ2-3; 7 nucleotides align to TRBD2. This CDR3 comprises 15 residues. V lost 0 bases and J lost 3; bases outside the gene matches: 3. Germline lookup yields CDR1 SGHTA and CDR2 FQGNSA. This chain's CDR3 is CASSLAGGRTDTQYF. The CDR3 bases are TGTGCCAGCAGCTTAGCGGGGGGGAGGACAGATACGCAGTATTTT.

The chain combines TRBV4-1 with TRBJ2-1; TRBD2 agrees at 9 bases. This CDR3 has 16 amino acids. Germline values: CDR1 MGHRA, CDR2 YSYEKL. V lost 0 bases, J lost 7 bases, and 7 bases stayed unmatched. Here the CDR3 DNA reads TGCGCCAGCAGCCAAGAGGAGGGCGGGGGGGGAAATGAGCAGTTCTTC. It encodes CASSQEEGGGGNEQFF.

V usage is TRBV18 and J usage is TRBJ2-3; D perhaps matches TRBD1 (5 bases). There are 19 residues in the CDR3. Germline-derived CDR1 and CDR2 are KGHSH and LQKENI. Trimming removed 2 bases from V and 2 bases from J, with 23 bases in between. The CDR3 loop reads CASSPDSSGTLGTTDTQYF. CDR3 coding DNA: TGTGCCAGCTCACCAGACAGCAGTGGCACCCTGGGAACCACAGATACGCAGTATTTT.

The DNA for the CDR3 is TGTGCCAGTGGAGACAAGGAGGGAACTGAAGCTTTCTTT. It encodes CASGDKEGTEAFF. This rearrangement joins TRBV6-6 to TRBJ1-1; the D is unclear. Trimming left V 9 bases short and J 5 bases short, with 16 bases between. This CDR3 spans 13 amino acids. Looked up from germline, CDR1 is MNHNY and CDR2 is SVGAGI (reference sequence).

The table lists this clone with a few counts. V gene TRBV4-2 combines with J gene TRBJ2-5; 7 bases are a match to TRBD2. The length of the CDR3 is 16 residues. Trimming took 3 bases from V and 6 from J; bases not matched to a gene: 13. Germline lookup yields CDR1 LGHNA and CDR2 YNFKEQ. As DNA, the CDR3 is TGTGCCAGCAGCCAGGCCGGGGGGACGGGGAGGCAGACCCAGTACTTC. As protein: CASSQAGGTGRQTQYF.

This clone was recorded a few times. The chain uses TRBV9 and TRBJ1-3; no clear D gene. Trimming left V 1 base short and J 0 bases short, with 14 bases between. The germline gives CDR1 SGDLS, CDR2 YYNGEE. The CDR3 is 17 residues long. The CDR3 DNA sequence: TGTGCCAGCAGCGTATATGGCAGCGAAGCCTCTGGAAACACCATATATTTT. This translates into CASSVYGSEASGNTIYF.

The J gene is TRBJ1-2, the V gene TRBV19; D possibly corresponds to TRBD1 (5 bases). The CDR3 has 14 amino acids. Germline-derived CDR1 and CDR2 are LNHDA and SQIVND (reference sequence). The ends were cut back, 3 bases at V and 8 bases at J, with 16 bases in the middle. In DNA, the CDR3 is TGTGCCAGTAGTATTAAGCTGGGGCGGTCCGGCTACACCTTC. Protein sequence: CASSIKLGRSGYTF.

This chain joins TRBV7-9 and TRBJ2-5; D possibly corresponds to TRBD2 (5 bases). Trimming took off 6 bases at V and 11 bases at J, with 16 bases between the two ends. The germline CDR1 and CDR2 sequences are SEHNR and FQNEAQ (reference sequence). The length of the CDR3 is 12 residues. CDR3 region: CASSSIRESQYF. In DNA form, the CDR3 reads TGTGCCAGCAGTTCCATAAGGGAGTCGCAGTACTTC.

The chain recombines TRBV7-9 with TRBJ2-7; 14 positions match TRBD2. Germline V lookup: CDR1 SEHNR, CDR2 FQNEAQ (reference sequence). The V gene end was trimmed by 5 bases and the J gene end by 4 bases; junction bases not matched to a gene: 7. This CDR3 contains 16 residues. The CDR3 sequence: CASSPPGLAGGYEQYF. The CDR3 region has the DNA TGTGCCAGCAGCCCTCCCGGACTAGCGGGGGGTTACGAGCAGTACTTC.

This chain joins TRBV19 and TRBJ2-7; D possibly corresponds to TRBD2 (6 bases). Trimming took off 5 bases at V and 2 bases at J, with 10 bases between the two ends. CDR3 size: 13 residues. CDR1 and CDR2 from the germline V gene are LNHDA and SQIVND (reference sequence). The CDR3 sequence: CASSVGGAYEQYF. As DNA, the CDR3 is TGTGCCAGTAGTGTCGGCGGGGCCTACGAGCAGTACTTC. Together with reference TRBV19 and TRBJ2-7, the CDR3 gives the full variable domain: DGGITQSPKYLFRKEGQNVTLSCEQNLNHDAMYWYRQDPGQGLRLIYYSQIVNDFQKGDIAEGYSVSREKKESFPLTVTSAQKNPTAFYLCASSVGGAYEQYFGPGTRLTVT.

V gene TRBV11-2 combines with J gene TRBJ2-7, with D hard to call. This CDR3 comprises 12 residues. Germline V gene sequence: CDR1 SGHAT, CDR2 FQNNGV. Trimming removed 5 bases from V and 4 bases from J, with 9 bases in between. CDR3 protein: CASSIAEYEQYF. The CDR3 DNA sequence: TGTGCCAGCAGCATCGCGGAGTACGAGCAGTACTTC. The full variable domain, its missing parts supplied by reference TRBV11-2 and TRBJ2-7, is EAGVAQSPRYKIIEKRQSVAFWCNPISGHATLYWYQQILGQGPKLLIQFQNNGVVDDSQLPKDRFSAERLKGVDSTLKIQPAKLEDSAVYLCASSIAEYEQYFGPGTRLTVT.